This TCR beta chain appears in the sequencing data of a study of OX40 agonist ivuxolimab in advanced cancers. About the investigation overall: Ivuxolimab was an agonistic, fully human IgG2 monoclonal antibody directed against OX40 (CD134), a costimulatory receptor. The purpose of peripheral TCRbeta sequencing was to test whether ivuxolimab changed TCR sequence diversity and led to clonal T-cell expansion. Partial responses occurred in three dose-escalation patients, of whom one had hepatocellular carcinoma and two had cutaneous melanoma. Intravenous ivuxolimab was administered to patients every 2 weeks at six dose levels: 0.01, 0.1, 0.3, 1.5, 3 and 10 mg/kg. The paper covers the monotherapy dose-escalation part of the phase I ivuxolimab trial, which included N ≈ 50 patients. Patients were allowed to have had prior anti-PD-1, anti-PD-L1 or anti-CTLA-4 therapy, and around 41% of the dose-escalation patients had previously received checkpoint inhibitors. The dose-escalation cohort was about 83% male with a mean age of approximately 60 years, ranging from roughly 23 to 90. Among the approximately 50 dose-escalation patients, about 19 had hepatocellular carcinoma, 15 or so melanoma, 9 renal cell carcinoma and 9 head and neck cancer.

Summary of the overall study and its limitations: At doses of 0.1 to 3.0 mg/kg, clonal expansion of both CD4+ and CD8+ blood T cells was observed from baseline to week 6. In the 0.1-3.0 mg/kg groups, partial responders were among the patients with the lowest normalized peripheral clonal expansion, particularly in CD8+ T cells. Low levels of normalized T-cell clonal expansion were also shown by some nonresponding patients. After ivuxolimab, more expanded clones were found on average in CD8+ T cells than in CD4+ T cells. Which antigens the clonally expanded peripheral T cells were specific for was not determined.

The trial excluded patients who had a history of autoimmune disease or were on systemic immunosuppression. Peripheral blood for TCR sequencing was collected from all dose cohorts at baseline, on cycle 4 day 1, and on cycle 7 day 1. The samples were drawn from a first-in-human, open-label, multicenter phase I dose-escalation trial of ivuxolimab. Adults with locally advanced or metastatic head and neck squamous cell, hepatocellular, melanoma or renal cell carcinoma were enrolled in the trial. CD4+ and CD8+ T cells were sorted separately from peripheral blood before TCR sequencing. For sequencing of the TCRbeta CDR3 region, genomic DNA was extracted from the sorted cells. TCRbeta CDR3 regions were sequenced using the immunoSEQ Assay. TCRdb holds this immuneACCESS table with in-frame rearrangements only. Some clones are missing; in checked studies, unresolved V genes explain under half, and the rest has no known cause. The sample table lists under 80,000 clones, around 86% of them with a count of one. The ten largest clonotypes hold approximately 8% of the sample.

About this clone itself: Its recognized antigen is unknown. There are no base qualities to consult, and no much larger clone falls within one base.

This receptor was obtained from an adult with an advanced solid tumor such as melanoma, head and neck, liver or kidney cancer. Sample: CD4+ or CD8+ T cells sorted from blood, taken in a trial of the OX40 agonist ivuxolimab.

CDR3 loop: CASSLRRDPSYEQYF. Here is the DNA: TGTGCCAGCAGTTTAAGAAGGGACCCCTCCTACGAGCAGTACTTC. The chain employs TRBV27 and TRBJ2-7, with the D call tentatively TRBD1 or TRBD2, each fitting 5 bases. The V end loses 2 bases and the J end loses 0 bases, and a stretch of 11 bases separates them. According to the germline V gene (reference sequence), CDR1 reads MNHEY and CDR2 reads SMNVEV. The CDR3 runs 15 residues from the cysteine to the phenylalanine. Only the CDR3 DNA is retained, 45 bases long and in frame from the first base.